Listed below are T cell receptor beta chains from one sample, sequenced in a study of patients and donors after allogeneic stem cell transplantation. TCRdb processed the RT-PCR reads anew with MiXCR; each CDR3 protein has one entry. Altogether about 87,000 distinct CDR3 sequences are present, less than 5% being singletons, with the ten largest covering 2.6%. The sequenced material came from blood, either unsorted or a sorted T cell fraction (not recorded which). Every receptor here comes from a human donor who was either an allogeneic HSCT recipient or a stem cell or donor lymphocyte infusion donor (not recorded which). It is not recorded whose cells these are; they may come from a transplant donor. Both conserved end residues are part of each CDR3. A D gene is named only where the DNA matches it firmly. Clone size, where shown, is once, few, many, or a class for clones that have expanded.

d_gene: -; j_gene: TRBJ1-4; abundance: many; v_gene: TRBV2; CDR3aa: CASSPRGVGEKLFF; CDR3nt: TGTGCCAGCAGTCCAAGGGGCGTAGGAGAAAAACTGTTTTTT
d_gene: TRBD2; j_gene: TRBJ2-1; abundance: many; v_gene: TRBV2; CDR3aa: CASTGRGGRWDEQFF; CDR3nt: TGTGCCAGCACGGGGCGGGGGGGCCGGTGGGATGAGCAGTTCTTC
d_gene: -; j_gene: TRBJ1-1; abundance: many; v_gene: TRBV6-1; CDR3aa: CASSEAGGTEAFF; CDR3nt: TGTGCCAGCAGTGAAGCGGGGGGGACTGAAGCTTTCTTT
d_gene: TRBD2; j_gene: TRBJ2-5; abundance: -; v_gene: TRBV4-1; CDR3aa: CASSQPTSGSKTQYF; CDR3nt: TGCGCCAGCAGCCAACCGACTAGCGGGAGCAAGACCCAGTACTTC
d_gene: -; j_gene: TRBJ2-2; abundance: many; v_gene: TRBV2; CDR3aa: CASRAGELFF; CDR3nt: TGTGCCAGCAGGGCCGGGGAGCTGTTTTTT
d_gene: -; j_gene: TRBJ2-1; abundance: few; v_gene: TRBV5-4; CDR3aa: CASSRTTEDEQFF; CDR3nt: TGTGCCAGCAGCAGAACGACAGAGGATGAGCAGTTCTTC
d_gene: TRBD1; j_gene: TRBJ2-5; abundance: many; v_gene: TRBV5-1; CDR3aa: CASTKGQLQETQYF; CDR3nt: TGCGCCAGCACCAAGGGACAGTTACAAGAGACCCAGTACTTC
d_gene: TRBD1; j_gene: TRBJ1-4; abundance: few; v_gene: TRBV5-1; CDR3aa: CASSLPGQEGEKLFF; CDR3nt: TGCGCCAGCAGCCTTCCGGGACAGGAAGGGGAAAAACTGTTTTTT
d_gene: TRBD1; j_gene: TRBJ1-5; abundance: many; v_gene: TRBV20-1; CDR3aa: CSATLRTGGFNQPQHF; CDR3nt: TGCAGTGCTACCCTGAGGACAGGAGGGTTCAATCAGCCCCAGCATTTT
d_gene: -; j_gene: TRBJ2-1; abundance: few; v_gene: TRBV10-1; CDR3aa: CASSAQGHTVEQFF; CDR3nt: TGCGCCAGCAGTGCCCAGGGGCACACGGTTGAGCAGTTCTTC
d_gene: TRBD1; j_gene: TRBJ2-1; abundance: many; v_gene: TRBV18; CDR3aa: CASSPPGTGIRNEQFF; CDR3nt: TGTGCCAGCTCACCACCTGGGACAGGGATTCGCAATGAGCAGTTCTTC
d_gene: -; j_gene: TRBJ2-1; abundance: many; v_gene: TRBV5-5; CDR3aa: CASSLWGQSSYNEQFF; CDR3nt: TGTGCCAGCAGCTTGTGGGGCCAAAGCTCCTACAATGAGCAGTTCTTC
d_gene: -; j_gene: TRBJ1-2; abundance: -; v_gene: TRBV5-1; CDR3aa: CASSPSGSNYGYTF; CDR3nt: TGCGCCAGCAGCCCATCAGGCTCTAACTATGGCTACACCTTC
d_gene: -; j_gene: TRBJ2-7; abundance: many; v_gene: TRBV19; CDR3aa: CASTTATGSSYEQYF; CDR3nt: TGTGCCAGTACCACTGCAACAGGGAGCTCCTACGAGCAGTACTTC
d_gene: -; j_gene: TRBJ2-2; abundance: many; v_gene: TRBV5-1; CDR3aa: CASSTKTDTGELFF; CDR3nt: TGCGCCAGCAGCACGAAGACAGACACCGGGGAGCTGTTTTTT
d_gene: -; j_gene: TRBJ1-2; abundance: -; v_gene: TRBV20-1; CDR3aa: CSARSDGGKGYTF; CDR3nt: TGCAGTGCTCGCTCGGACGGAGGAAAAGGCTACACCTTC
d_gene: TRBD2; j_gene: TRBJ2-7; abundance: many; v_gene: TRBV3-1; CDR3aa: CASSRLASHEQYF; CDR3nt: TGTGCCAGCAGCAGACTAGCCAGCCACGAGCAGTACTTC
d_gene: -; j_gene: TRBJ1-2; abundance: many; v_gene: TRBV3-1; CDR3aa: CASSQTQQGTGGYTF; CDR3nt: TGTGCCAGCAGCCAAACCCAGCAGGGTACTGGTGGCTACACCTTC
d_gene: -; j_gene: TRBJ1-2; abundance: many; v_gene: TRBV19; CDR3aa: CATKDSSLGHGYTF; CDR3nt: TGTGCCACCAAGGACAGCTCTCTTGGTCATGGCTACACCTTC
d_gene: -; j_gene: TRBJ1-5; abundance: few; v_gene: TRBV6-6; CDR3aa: CASTDLGEPQHF; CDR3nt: TGTGCCAGCACCGATCTGGGGGAGCCCCAGCATTTT
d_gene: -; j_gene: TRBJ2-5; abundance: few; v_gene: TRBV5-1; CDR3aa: CASSLPTIVQRQETQYF; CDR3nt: TGCGCCAGCAGCTTGCCCACCATCGTTCAGAGACAAGAGACCCAGTACTTC
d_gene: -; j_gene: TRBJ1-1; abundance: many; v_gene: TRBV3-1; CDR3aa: CASSNRGWHTEAFF; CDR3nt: TGTGCCAGCAGCAACCGGGGTTGGCACACTGAAGCTTTCTTT
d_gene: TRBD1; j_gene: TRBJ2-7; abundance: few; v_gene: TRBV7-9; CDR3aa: CASSPQLGGTGEKQYF; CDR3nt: TGTGCCAGCAGCCCCCAACTTGGGGGGACAGGTGAAAAGCAGTACTTC
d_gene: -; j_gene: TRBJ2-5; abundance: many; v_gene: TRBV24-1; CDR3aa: CATSDSINSGREETQYF; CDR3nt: TGTGCCACCAGTGATTCGATTAATTCGGGACGGGAAGAGACCCAGTACTTC
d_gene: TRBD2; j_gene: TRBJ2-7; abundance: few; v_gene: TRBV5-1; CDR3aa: CASASSGGAYEQYF; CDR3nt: TGCGCCAGCGCGTCTAGCGGGGGGGCCTACGAGCAGTACTTC
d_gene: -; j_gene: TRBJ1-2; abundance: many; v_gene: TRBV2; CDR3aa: CASRERGVSGGYTF; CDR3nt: TGTGCCAGCAGGGAGCGAGGGGTCAGTGGTGGCTACACCTTC
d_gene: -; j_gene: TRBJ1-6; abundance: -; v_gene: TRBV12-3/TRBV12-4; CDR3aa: CASSLGKGYNSPLHF; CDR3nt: TGTGCCAGCAGTTTGGGGAAGGGGTATAATTCACCCCTCCACTTT
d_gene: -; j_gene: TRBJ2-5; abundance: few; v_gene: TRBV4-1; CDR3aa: CASSQGGLNQETQYF; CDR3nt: TGCGCCAGCAGCCAAGGTGGGCTAAACCAAGAGACCCAGTACTTC
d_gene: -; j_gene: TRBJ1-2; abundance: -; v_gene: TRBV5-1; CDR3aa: CASSSPDRFSGGYTF; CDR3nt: TGCGCCAGCAGCTCGCCGGACAGATTCTCTGGTGGCTACACCTTC
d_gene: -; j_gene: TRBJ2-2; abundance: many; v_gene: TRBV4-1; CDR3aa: CASSPRPVRNTGELFF; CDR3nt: TGCGCCAGCAGCCCCCGCCCGGTACGGAACACCGGGGAGCTGTTTTTT
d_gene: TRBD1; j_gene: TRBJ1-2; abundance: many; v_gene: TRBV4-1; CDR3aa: CASSPTGTGRSYGYTF; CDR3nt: TGCGCCAGCAGCCCGACCGGGACAGGACGTAGCTATGGCTACACCTTC
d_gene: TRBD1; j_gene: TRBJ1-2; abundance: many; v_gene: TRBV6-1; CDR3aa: CASNGQEPMTLLGGYTF; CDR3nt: TGTGCCAGCAACGGACAGGAGCCCATGACTTTATTGGGGGGCTACACCTTC